The 10 T cell receptor beta chains reported below all come from one sample, sequenced in a study of immune cell composition in non-small cell lung cancer. Assay: immunoSEQ multiplex PCR; the TCRdb copy retains only in-frame clones and omits some. The sample yields about 2,100 clones, around 72% seen once. Sequenced: lung tumor tissue. These receptor sequences come from a human donor with non-small cell lung cancer.

The chain is built from TRBV5-1 and TRBJ2-1; 14 nucleotides align to TRBD2. V dropped 4 bases and J dropped 8; count of bases not matched to a gene: 11. The germline CDR1 and CDR2 sequences are SGHRS and YFSETQ. CDR3 length: 17 residues. DNA of the CDR3: TGCGCCAGCAGCGGAAGCCCGACTAGCGGGGGGGCCTATGAGCAGTTCTTC. It encodes CASSGSPTSGGAYEQFF.

The chain combines TRBV30 with TRBJ2-3; TRBD2 matches at 7 bases. Trimming at V came to 7 bases and at J to 2 bases, leaving 18 bases not matched to a gene. This CDR3 is built from 17 residues. Germline V gene sequence: CDR1 GTSNPN, CDR2 SVGIG (reference sequence). The CDR3 sequence: CALQPATSLSLTDTQYF. CDR3 DNA sequence: TGTGCCTTGCAACCCGCGACTAGCCTTTCCCTCACAGATACGCAGTATTTT.

The chain links TRBV19 to TRBJ1-5, with TRBD1 matching over 7 bases. There are 15 residues in the CDR3. Germline values: CDR1 LNHDA, CDR2 SQIVND (reference sequence). V shed 3 bases and J 3 bases; nucleotides not matched to a gene: 5. The DNA for the CDR3 is TGTGCCAGTAGTATGGGACAGTCCTACAATCAGCCCCAGCATTTT. Its translation is CASSMGQSYNQPQHF.

This clone was detected only a few times. The CDR3 reads CASRLTGVEKLFF. The CDR3 region has the DNA TGTGCCAGCAGACTGACAGGAGTGGAAAAACTGTTTTTT. This sequence joins TRBV6-5 and TRBJ1-4, with a possible D match to TRBD1 (6 bases). Germline V lookup: CDR1 MNHEY, CDR2 SVGAGI. The CDR3 is made up of 13 amino acids. V lost 6 bases and J lost 8, with 13 bases in between.

By sample share, this clone is hyperexpanded. The chain couples TRBV6-1 to TRBJ1-1; no reliable D call. This CDR3 has 15 residues. Per germline, CDR1 MNHNS and CDR2 SASEGT. V lost 3 bases, J lost 1 base, and 12 bases lay in between. CDR3 bases: TGTGCCAGCAGTGAGGCTCGAGCGCCGAACACTGAAGCTTTCTTT. Protein: CASSEARAPNTEAFF.

This rearrangement joins TRBV9 to TRBJ2-3, with 9 bases fitting TRBD2. This CDR3 has 15 residues. V lost 4 bases to trimming and J lost 5 bases; unmatched junction nucleotides: 8. The germline V gene has CDR1 SGDLS and CDR2 YYNGEE. CDR3 nucleotide sequence: TGTGCCAGCAGCCCATTAGCGGGAGCAATAGATACGCAGTATTTT. Its translation: CASSPLAGAIDTQYF.

This chain joins TRBV6-1 and TRBJ1-5; 7 bases agree with TRBD1. The CDR3 length is 13 residues. Germline loops: CDR1 MNHNS, CDR2 SASEGT. Trimming removed 8 bases from V and 2 bases from J; junction bases left unmatched: 3. CDR3 sequence (DNA): TGTGCCAGCGACAGGGTCGGCAATCAGCCCCAGCATTTT. As protein: CASDRVGNQPQHF.

The CDR3 sequence: CASSLDSQNSPLHF. Here the CDR3 DNA reads TGTGCCAGCAGCTTGGACAGTCAGAATTCACCCCTCCACTTT. The chain has TRBV5-5 and TRBJ1-6; D remains ambiguous. The germline V gene has CDR1 SGHKS and CDR2 YYEKEE (reference sequence). There are 14 residues in the CDR3. Trimming pared 0 bases from V and 7 bases from J, leaving 8 bases between.

The chain joins TRBV28 to TRBJ2-1, with 9 bases matching TRBD2. J gave up 6 bases and V 6 bases, and 12 bases lay outside the gene matches. Germline CDR1 and CDR2: MDHEN and SYDVKM. CDR3 length: 16 amino acids. CDR3 sequence (DNA): TGTGCCAGCAGGGTAGCGGGAGCCTTTATTCGCAATGAGCAGTTCTTC. Translated: CASRVAGAFIRNEQFF.

V usage is TRBV6-6 and J usage is TRBJ2-7; 7 positions agree with TRBD2. CDR3 length: 15 residues. Germline V lookup: CDR1 MNHNY, CDR2 SVGAGI (reference sequence). With V trimmed by 0 bases and J by 2 bases, 4 bases remained unmatched. In DNA, the CDR3 is TGTGCCAGCAGTTACTCCTCGGGGGGAACCTACGAGCAGTACTTC. It yields the protein CASSYSSGGTYEQYF.